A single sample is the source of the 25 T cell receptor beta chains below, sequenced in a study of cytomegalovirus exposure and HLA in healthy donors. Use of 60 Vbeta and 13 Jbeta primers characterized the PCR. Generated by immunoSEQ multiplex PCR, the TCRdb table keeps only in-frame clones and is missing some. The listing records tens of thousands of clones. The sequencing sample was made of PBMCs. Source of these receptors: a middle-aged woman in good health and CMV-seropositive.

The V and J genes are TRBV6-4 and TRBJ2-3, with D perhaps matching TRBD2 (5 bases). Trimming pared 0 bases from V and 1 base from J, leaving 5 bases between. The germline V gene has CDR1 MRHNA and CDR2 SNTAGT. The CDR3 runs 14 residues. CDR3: CASSDSAGTDTQYF. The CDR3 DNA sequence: TGTGCCAGCAGTGACTCAGCGGGCACAGATACGCAGTATTTT.

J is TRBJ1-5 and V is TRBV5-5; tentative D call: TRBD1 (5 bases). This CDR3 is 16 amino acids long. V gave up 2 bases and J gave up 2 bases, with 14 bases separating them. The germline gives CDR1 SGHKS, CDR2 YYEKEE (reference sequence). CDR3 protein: CASSFSGPGGNQPQHF. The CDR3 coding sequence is TGTGCCAGCAGCTTCTCAGGGCCGGGGGGCAATCAGCCCCAGCATTTT.

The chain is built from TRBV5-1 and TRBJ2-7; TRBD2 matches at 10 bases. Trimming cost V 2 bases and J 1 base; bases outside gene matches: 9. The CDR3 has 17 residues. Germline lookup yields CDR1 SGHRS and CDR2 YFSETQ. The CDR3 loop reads CASSLGVSGGPSYEQYF. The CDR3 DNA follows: TGCGCCAGCAGCTTAGGAGTTAGCGGGGGGCCTTCCTACGAGCAGTACTTC. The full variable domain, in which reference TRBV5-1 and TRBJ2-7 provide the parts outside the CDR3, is KAGVTQTPRYLIKTRGQQVTLSCSPISGHRSVSWYQQTPGQGLQFLFEYFSETQRNKGNFPGRFSGRQFSNSRSEMNVSTLELGDSALYLCASSLGVSGGPSYEQYFGPGTRLTVT.

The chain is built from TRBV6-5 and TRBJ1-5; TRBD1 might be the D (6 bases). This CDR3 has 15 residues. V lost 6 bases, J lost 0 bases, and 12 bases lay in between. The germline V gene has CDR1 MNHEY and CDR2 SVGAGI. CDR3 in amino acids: CASRQGGDSNQPQHF. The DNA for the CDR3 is TGTGCCAGCAGACAGGGTGGAGATAGCAATCAGCCCCAGCATTTT.

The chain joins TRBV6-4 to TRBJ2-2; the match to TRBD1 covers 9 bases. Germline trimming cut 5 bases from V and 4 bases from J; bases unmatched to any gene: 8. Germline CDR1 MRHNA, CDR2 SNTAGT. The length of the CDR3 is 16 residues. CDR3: CASSSEPGQGTGELFF. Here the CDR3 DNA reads TGTGCCAGCAGTTCCGAACCGGGACAGGGCACCGGGGAGCTGTTTTTT.

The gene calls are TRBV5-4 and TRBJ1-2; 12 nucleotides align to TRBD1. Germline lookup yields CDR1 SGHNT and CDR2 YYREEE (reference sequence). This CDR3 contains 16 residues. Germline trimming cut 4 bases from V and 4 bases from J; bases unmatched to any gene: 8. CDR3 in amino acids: CASSPGQGAVAYGYTF. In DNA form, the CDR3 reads TGTGCCAGCAGCCCGGGACAGGGGGCGGTTGCCTATGGCTACACCTTC. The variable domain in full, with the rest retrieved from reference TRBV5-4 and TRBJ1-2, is ETGVTQSPTHLIKTRGQQVTLRCSSQSGHNTVSWYQQALGQGPQFIFQYYREEENGRGNFPPRFSGLQFPNYSSELNVNALELDDSALYLCASSPGQGAVAYGYTFGSGTRLTVV.

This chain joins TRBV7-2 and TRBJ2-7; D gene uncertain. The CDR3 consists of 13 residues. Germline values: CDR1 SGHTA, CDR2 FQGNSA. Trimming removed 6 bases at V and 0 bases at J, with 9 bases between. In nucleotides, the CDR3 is TGTGCCAGCAGAGACACCTACTCCTACGAGCAGTACTTC. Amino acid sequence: CASRDTYSYEQYF.

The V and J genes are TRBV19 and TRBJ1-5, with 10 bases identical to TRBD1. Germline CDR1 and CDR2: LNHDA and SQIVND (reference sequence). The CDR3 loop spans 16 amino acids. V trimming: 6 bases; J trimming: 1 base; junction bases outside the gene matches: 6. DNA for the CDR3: TGTGCCAGTAGCTCCGGGACAGGGGTAAGCAATCAGCCCCAGCATTTT. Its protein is CASSSGTGVSNQPQHF. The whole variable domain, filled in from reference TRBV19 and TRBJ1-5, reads DGGITQSPKYLFRKEGQNVTLSCEQNLNHDAMYWYRQDPGQGLRLIYYSQIVNDFQKGDIAEGYSVSREKKESFPLTVTSAQKNPTAFYLCASSSGTGVSNQPQHFGDGTRLSIL.

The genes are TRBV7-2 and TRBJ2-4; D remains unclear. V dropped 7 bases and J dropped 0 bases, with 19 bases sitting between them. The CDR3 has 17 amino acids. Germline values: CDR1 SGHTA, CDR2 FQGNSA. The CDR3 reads CASTNPGLTRAKNIQYF. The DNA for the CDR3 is TGTGCCAGCACCAATCCGGGTCTAACAAGAGCCAAAAACATTCAGTACTTC. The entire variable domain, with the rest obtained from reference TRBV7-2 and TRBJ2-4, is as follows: GAGVSQSPSNKVTEKGKDVELRCDPISGHTALYWYRQSLGQGLEFLIYFQGNSAPDKSGLPSDRFSAERTGGSVSTLTIQRTQQEDSAVYLCASTNPGLTRAKNIQYFGAGTRLSVL.

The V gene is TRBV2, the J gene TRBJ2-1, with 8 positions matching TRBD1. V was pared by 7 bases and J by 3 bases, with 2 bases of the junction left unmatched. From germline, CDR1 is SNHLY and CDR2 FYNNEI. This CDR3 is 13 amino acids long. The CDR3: CASNGQGYNEQFF. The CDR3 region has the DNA TGTGCCAGCAACGGACAGGGCTACAATGAGCAGTTCTTC.

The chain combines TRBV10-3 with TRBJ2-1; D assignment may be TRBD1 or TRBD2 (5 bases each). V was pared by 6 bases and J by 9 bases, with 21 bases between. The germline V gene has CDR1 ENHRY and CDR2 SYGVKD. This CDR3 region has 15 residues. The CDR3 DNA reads TGTGCCATCAGGGAGGACCTATCCAGGGCCAGTGAGCAGTTCTTC. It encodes CAIREDLSRASEQFF.

As DNA, the CDR3 is TGCGCCAGCAGCTTGGACAGGGGGAATTCACCCCTCCACTTT. Its translation: CASSLDRGNSPLHF. The chain recombines TRBV5-1 with TRBJ1-6; TRBD1 agrees at 8 bases. The germline CDR1 and CDR2 sequences are SGHRS and YFSETQ. The CDR3 extends over 14 amino acids. V gave up 0 bases and J gave up 7 bases; unmatched junction bases: 0.

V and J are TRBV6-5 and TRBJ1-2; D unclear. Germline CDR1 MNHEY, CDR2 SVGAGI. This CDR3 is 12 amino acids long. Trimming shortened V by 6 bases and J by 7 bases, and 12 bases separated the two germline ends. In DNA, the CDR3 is TGTGCCAGCAGCACCGAGCCGGGTGGCTACACCTTC. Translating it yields CASSTEPGGYTF.

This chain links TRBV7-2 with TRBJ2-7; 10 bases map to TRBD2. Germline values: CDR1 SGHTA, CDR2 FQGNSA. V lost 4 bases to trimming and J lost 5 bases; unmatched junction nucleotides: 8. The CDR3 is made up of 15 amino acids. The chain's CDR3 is CASSWGLARKNEQYF. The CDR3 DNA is TGTGCCAGCAGCTGGGGACTAGCGAGGAAGAACGAGCAGTACTTC.

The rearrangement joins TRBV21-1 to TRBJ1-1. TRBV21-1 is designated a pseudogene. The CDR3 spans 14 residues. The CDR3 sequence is CASSAYGRRTEAFF. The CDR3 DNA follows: TGTGCCAGCAGCGCCTATGGAAGGAGAACTGAAGCTTTCTTT.

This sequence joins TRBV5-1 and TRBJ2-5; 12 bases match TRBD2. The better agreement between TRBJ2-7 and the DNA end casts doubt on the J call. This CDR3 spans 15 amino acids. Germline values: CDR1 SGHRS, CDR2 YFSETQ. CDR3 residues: CASSLATSGSIEQYF. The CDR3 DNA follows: TGCGCCAGCAGCTTGGCGACTAGCGGGAGCATCGAGCAGTACTTC.

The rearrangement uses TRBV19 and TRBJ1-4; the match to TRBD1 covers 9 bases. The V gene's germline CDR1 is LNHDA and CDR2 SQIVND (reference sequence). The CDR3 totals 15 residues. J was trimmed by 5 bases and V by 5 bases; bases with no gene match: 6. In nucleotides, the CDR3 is TGTGCCAGTAGTTCGTACAGGGGGCTGAATGAAAAACTGTTTTTT. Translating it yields CASSSYRGLNEKLFF. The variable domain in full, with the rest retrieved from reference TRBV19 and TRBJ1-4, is DGGITQSPKYLFRKEGQNVTLSCEQNLNHDAMYWYRQDPGQGLRLIYYSQIVNDFQKGDIAEGYSVSREKKESFPLTVTSAQKNPTAFYLCASSSYRGLNEKLFFGSGTQLSVL.

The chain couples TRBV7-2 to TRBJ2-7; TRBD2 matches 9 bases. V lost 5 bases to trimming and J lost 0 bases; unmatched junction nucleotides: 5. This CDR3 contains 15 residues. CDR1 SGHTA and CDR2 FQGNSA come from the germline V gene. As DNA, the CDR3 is TGTGCCAGCAGCCAAACGACTAGCGGCTCCTACGAGCAGTACTTC. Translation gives CASSQTTSGSYEQYF.

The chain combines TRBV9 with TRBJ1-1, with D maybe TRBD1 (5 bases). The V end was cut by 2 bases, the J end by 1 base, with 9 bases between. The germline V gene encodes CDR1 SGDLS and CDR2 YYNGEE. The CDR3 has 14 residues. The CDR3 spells CASSVQGGNTEAFF. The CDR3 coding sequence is TGTGCCAGCAGCGTTCAGGGAGGGAACACTGAAGCTTTCTTT.

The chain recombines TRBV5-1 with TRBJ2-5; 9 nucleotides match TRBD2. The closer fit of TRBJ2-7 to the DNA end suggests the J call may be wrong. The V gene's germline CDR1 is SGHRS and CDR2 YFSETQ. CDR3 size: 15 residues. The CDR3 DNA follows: TGCGCCAGCAGCTTGGCCGGGACTAGCACCTACGAGCAGTACTTC. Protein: CASSLAGTSTYEQYF.

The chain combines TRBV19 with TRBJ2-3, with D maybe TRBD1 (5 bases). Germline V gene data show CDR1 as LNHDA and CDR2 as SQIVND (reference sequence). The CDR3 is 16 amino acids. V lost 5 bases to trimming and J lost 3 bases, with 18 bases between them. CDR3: CASSSPGRTPTDTQYF. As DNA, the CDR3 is TGTGCCAGTAGTTCCCCCGGTCGGACACCTACAGATACGCAGTATTTT.

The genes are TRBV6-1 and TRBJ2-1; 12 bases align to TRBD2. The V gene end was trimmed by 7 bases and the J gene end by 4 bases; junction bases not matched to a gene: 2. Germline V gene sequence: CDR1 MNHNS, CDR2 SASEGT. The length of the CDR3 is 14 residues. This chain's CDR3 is CASTTSGGYNEQFF. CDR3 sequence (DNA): TGTGCCAGCACGACTAGCGGGGGTTACAATGAGCAGTTCTTC.

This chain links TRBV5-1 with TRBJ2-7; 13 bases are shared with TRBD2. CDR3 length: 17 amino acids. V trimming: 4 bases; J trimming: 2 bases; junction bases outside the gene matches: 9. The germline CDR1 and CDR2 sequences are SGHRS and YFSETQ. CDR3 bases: TGCGCCAGCAGCGTGGGACTAGCGGGACTCTTTACCTACGAGCAGTACTTC. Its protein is CASSVGLAGLFTYEQYF.

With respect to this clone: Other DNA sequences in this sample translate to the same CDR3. CDR3 loop: CASSLQGYEQYF. The DNA for the CDR3 is TGTGCCAGCAGCTTACAGGGTTACGAGCAGTACTTC. The chain employs TRBV7-9 and TRBJ2-7; D might be TRBD1 (5 bases). The CDR3 length is 12 residues. The V end lost 2 bases, the J end lost 4 bases, and 6 bases lay between the germline ends. CDR1 is SEHNR and CDR2 is FQNEAQ in the germline V gene (reference sequence).

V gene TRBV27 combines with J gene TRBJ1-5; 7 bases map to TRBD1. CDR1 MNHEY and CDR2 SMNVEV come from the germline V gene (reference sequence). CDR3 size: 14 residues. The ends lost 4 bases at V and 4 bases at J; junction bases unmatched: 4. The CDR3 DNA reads TGTGCCAGCAGTTCACAGGGGCGGAATCAGCCCCAGCATTTT. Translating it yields CASSSQGRNQPQHF.